The rows below give T cell receptor beta chains drawn from one sample of a study of blood T cell repertoires in COVID-19. TCRdb keeps only in-frame clones here, not all; method: immunoSEQ multiplex PCR. The table records tens of thousands of clones, roughly 80% of them present only once. The sequencing sample was made of peripheral blood. These receptors were collected from a man older than 75 with COVID-19, enrolled during active disease. Each CDR3 is given without its conserved first and last residue.

len	v_gene	j_gene	CDR3aa
14	TRBV27	TRBJ1-1	ASSLSAGQGRAEAF
13	TRBV15	TRBJ1-5	ATSRSGTGVQPQH
14	TRBV9	TRBJ1-1	ASSPRDSMVNTEAF
15	TRBV3-1/TRBV3-2	TRBJ2-4	ASSQERGREWKNIQY
15	TRBV5-1	TRBJ2-1	ASSWGAGQGSYNEQF
11	TRBV6-1	TRBJ1-1	ASSETQNTEAF
11	TRBV12-5	TRBJ2-3	ASGLSSTDTQY
14	TRBV7-2	TRBJ1-5	ASSLGRDMGGQPQH
13	TRBV5-1	TRBJ1-1	ASSLVGQIGTEAF
13	TRBV30	TRBJ2-2	AWSASGENTGELF
15	TRBV9	TRBJ2-7	ASSNGLAGGPPYEQY
12	TRBV6-5	TRBJ1-2	ASRAGQASSGYT
12	TRBV9	TRBJ2-2	ASGDRANTGELF
15	TRBV30	TRBJ1-4	AWSVWGPLSTNEKLF
11	TRBV24-1	TRBJ1-1	ATSEGGNTEAF
13	TRBV7-9	TRBJ1-4	ASSLGQGTLEKLF
12	TRBV27	TRBJ1-2	ASSFQGHDYGYT
13	TRBV28	TRBJ1-2	ASSLSGGRGYGYT
11	TRBV4-1	TRBJ1-3	ASSQERGNTIY
15	TRBV7-8	TRBJ2-1	ASSLSRTSGRADEQF
14	TRBV6-4	TRBJ1-5	AHRLGTGKGNQPQH
12	TRBV28	TRBJ1-2	ASSTYGTGYGYT
12	TRBV9	TRBJ1-3	ASSVARGGNTIY
16	TRBV4-2	TRBJ2-3	ASSLGLAGGGATDTQY
10	TRBV27	TRBJ2-7	ASSSPGREQY
11	TRBV10-3	TRBJ2-5	AISAGRAETQY
10	TRBV30	TRBJ1-2	AWTAGGHGYT
14	TRBV27	TRBJ1-1	ASSSTHPRIDPEAF
11	TRBV7-3	TRBJ2-1	ASSPQGLPEQF
13	TRBV9	TRBJ1-5	ASSVSDTAGQPQH
12	TRBV27	TRBJ2-1	ASSWTASYNEQF
12	TRBV19	TRBJ1-6	ASSIDGRDSPLH
12	TRBV7-9	TRBJ1-2	ASSTTGGNYGYT
14	TRBV5-1	TRBJ1-3	ASSLGTGVIGNTIY
12	TRBV27	TRBJ1-2	ASSLRDLSTGYT
13	TRBV7-7	TRBJ1-3	ASSTGRGSGNTIY
13	TRBV9	TRBJ1-1	ASSPRGMGNTEAF
12	TRBV7-2	TRBJ2-1	ASSLEGAYNEQF
12	TRBV6-2/TRBV6-3	TRBJ1-5	ASSLIGGNQPQH
13	TRBV7-2	TRBJ1-1	ASSTGAGGSTEAF
14	TRBV7-4	TRBJ1-5	ASSEPGQGNNQPQH
12	TRBV6-5	TRBJ1-2	ASTPGTGVYGYT
10	TRBV5-5	TRBJ2-3	ASSPPTDTQY
13	TRBV20-1	TRBJ1-4	SASEGGGENEKLF
15	TRBV27	TRBJ1-4	ASSGQGPLATNEKLF
12	TRBV30	TRBJ1-2	AWSVPRTIPGYT
13	TRBV19	TRBJ1-1	ASSKSSGSNTEAF
15	TRBV10-1	TRBJ2-1	ASSESRREPLYNEQF
12	TRBV2	TRBJ2-2	ASSEFRQGEELF